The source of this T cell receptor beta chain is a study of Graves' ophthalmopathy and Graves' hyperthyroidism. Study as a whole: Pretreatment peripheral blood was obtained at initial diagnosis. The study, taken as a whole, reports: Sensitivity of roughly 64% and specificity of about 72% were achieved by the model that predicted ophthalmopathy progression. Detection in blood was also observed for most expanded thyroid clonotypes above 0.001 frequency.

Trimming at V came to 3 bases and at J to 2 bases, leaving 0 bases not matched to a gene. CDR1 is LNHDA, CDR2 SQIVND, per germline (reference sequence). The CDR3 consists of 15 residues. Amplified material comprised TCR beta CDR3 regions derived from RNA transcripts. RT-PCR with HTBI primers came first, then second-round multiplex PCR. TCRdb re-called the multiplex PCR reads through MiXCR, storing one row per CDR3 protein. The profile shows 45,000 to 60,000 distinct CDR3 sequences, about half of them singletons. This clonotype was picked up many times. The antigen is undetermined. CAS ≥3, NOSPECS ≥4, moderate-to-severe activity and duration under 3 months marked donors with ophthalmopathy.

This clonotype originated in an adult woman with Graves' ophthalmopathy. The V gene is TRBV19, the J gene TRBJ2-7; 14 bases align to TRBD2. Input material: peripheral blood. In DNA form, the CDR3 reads TGTGCCAGTAGTATGGGACTAGCGGGAGCCTACGAGCAGTACTTC. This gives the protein CASSMGLAGAYEQYF.